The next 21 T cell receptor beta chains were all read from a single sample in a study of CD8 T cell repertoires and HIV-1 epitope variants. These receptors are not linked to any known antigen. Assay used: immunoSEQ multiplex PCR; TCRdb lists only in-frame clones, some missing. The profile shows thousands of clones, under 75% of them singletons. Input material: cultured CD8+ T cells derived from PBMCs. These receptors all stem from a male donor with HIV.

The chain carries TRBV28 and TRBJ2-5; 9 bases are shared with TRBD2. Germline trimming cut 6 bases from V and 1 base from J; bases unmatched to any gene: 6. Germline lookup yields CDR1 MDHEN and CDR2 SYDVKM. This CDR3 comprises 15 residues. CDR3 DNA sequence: TGTGCCAGCAGGAGACTAGCGGACCTCCAAGAGACCCAGTACTTC. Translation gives CASRRLADLQETQYF.

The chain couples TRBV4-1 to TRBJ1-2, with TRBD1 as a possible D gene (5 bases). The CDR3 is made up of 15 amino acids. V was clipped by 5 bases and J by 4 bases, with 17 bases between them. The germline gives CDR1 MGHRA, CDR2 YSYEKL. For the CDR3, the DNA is TGCGCCAGCAGCGCCCAGGGCCCCGGGGGCTATGGCTACACCTTC. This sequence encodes CASSAQGPGGYGYTF.

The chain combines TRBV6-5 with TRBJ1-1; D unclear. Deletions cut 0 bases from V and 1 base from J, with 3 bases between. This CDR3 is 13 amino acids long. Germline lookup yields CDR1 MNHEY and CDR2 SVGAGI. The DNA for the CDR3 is TGTGCCAGCAGTTACTCGGAGAACACTGAAGCTTTCTTT. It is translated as CASSYSENTEAFF.

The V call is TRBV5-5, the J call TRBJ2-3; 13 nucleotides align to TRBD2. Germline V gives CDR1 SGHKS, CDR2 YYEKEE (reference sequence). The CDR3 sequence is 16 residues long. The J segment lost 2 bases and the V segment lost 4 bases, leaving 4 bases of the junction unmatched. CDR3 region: CASSPGTSGATDTQYF. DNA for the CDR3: TGTGCCAGCAGCCCCGGGACTAGCGGGGCCACAGATACGCAGTATTTT.

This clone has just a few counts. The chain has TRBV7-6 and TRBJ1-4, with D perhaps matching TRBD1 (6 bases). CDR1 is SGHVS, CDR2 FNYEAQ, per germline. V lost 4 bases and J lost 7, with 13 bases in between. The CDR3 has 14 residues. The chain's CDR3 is CASSYRAGSEKLFF. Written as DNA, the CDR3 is TGTGCCAGCAGCTACAGGGCGGGGAGTGAAAAACTGTTTTTT. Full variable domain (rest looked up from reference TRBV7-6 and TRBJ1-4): GAGVSQSPRYKVTKRGQDVALRCDPISGHVSLYWYRQALGQGPEFLTYFNYEAQQDKSGLPNDRFSAERPEGSISTLTIQRTEQRDSAMYRCASSYRAGSEKLFFGSGTQLSVL.

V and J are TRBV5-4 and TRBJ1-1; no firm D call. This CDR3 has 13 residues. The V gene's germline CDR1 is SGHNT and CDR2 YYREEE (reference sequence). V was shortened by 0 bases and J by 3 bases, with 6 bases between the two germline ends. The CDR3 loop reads CASSLASYTEAFF. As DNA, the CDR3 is TGTGCCAGCAGCTTGGCGTCTTACACTGAAGCTTTCTTT.

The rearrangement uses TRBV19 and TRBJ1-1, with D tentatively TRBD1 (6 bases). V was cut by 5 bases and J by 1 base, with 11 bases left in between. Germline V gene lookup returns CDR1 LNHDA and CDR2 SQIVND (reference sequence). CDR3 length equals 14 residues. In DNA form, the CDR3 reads TGTGCCAGTAGTTCCTGGGACAAGAACACTGAAGCTTTCTTT. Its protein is CASSSWDKNTEAFF.

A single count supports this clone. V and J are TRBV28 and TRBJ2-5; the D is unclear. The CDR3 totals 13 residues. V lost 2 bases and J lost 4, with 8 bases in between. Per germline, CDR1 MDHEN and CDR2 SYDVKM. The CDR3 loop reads CASSLPGLETQYF. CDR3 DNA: TGTGCCAGCAGTTTACCCGGGTTAGAGACCCAGTACTTC.

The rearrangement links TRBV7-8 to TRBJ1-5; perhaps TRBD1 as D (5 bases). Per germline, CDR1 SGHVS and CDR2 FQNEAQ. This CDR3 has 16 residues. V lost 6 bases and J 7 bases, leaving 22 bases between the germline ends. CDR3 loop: CASSLTQVGAGQPQHF. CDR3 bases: TGTGCCAGCAGTCTTACCCAGGTCGGGGCAGGGCAGCCCCAGCATTTT.

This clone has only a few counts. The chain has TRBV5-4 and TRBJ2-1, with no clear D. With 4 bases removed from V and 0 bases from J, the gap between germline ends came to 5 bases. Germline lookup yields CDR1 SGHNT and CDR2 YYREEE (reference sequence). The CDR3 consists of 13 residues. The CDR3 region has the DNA TGTGCCAGCAGCGGTAGCTCCTACAATGAGCAGTTCTTC. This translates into CASSGSSYNEQFF.

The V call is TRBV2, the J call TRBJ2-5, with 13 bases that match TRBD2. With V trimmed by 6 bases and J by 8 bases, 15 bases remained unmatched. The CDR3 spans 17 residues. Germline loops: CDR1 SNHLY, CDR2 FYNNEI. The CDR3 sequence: CASSLNSGTSGAGTQYF. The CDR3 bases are TGTGCCAGCAGCCTGAATTCTGGGACTAGCGGGGCGGGAACCCAGTACTTC. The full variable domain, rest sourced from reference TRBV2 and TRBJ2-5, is EPEVTQTPSHQVTQMGQEVILRCVPISNHLYFYWYRQILGQKVEFLVSFYNNEISEKSEIFDDQFSVERPDGSNFTLKIRSTKLEDSAMYFCASSLNSGTSGAGTQYFGPGTRLLVL.

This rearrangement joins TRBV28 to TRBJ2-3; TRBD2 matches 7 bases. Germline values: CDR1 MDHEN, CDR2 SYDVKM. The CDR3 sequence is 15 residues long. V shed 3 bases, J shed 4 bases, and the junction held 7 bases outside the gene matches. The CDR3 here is CASSLGGVFADTQYF. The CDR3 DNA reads TGTGCCAGCAGTTTGGGGGGGGTATTTGCAGATACGCAGTATTTT.

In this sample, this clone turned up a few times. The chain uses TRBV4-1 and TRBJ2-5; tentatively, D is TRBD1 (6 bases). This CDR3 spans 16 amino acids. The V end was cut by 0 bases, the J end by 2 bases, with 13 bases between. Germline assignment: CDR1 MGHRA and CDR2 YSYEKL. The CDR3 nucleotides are TGCGCCAGCAGCCAAGATAGGGGACAAGAACAAGAGACCCAGTACTTC. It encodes CASSQDRGQEQETQYF.

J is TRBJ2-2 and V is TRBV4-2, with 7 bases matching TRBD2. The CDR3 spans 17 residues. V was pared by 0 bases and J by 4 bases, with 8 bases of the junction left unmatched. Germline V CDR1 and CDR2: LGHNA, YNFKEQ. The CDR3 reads CASSQEWGSGGTGELFF. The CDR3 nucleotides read TGTGCCAGCAGCCAAGAGTGGGGATCGGGGGGCACCGGGGAGCTGTTTTTT.

The CDR3 is CAWSPGTVTDTQYF. In DNA, the CDR3 is TGTGCCTGGAGCCCCGGGACAGTCACAGATACGCAGTATTTT. This sequence joins TRBV30 and TRBJ2-3; 7 nucleotides match TRBD1. Germline V gene sequence: CDR1 GTSNPN, CDR2 SVGIG (reference sequence). The CDR3 is 14 amino acids. V gave up 3 bases and J gave up 2 bases; unmatched junction bases: 5. Drawing the rest from reference TRBV30 and TRBJ2-3, the complete variable domain is SQTIHQWPATLVQPVGSPLSLECTVEGTSNPNLYWYRQAAGRGLQLLFYSVGIGQISSEVPQNLSASRPQDRQFILSSKKLLLSDSGFYLCAWSPGTVTDTQYFGPGTRLTVL.

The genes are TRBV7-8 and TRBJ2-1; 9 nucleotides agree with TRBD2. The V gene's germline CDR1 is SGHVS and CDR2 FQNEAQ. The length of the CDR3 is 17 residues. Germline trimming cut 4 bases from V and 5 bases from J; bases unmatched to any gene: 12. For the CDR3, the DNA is TGTGCCAGCAGCTCTAGCTTCTGGACTAGCGTAAACAATGAGCAGTTCTTC. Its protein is CASSSSFWTSVNNEQFF.

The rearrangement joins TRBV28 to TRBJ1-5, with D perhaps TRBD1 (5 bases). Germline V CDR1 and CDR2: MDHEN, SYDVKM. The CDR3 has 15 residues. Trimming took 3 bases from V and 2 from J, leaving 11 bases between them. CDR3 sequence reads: CASSLTLGGNQPQHF. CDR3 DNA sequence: TGTGCCAGCAGTTTGACCCTGGGGGGCAATCAGCCCCAGCATTTT.

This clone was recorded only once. The CDR3 loop reads CASSLGTGIAKNIQYF. The CDR3 region has the DNA TGTGCCAGCAGTTTGGGGACAGGTATCGCCAAAAACATTCAGTACTTC. This rearrangement joins TRBV28 to TRBJ2-4, with TRBD1 identical over 8 bases. The CDR3 loop spans 16 amino acids. The V segment lost 3 bases and the J segment 1 base; nucleotides outside the gene matches: 5. From germline, CDR1 is MDHEN and CDR2 SYDVKM.

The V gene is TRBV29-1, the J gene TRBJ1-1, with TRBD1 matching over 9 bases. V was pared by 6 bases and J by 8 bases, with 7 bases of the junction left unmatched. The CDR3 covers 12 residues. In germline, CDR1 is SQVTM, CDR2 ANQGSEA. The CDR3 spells CSVPGQGGEAFF. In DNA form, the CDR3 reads TGCAGCGTGCCGGGACAGGGCGGGGAAGCTTTCTTT.

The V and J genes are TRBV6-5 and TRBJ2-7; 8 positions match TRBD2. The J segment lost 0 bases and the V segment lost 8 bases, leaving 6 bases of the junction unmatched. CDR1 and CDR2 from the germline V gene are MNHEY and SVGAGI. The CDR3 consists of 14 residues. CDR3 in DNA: TGTGCCAGCTCGACGGGAGGGCTCTCCTACGAGCAGTACTTC. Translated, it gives CASSTGGLSYEQYF.

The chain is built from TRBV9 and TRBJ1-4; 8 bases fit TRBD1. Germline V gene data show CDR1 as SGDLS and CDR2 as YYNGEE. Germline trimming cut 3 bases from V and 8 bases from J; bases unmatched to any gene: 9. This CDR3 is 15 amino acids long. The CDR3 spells CASSAGQGLGEKLFF. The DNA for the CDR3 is TGTGCCAGCAGCGCCGGACAGGGATTAGGGGAAAAACTGTTTTTT.